This TCR beta chain was documented in a study of blood T cell repertoires in COVID-19. Study at large: Whether acute or convalescent, the COVID-19 samples came from the United States, Italy and Spain. Sources were T cells, B-cell-depleted T cells, or PBMCs; the material itself was cDNA or gDNA.

V shed 6 bases and J 4 bases; nucleotides not matched to a gene: 8. Germline assignment: CDR1 SNHLY and CDR2 FYNNEI. The CDR3 loop spans 15 amino acids. The table lists this clone with a count of one. Per the authors' pipeline: For nucleated cells, counts were estimated from reference gene primer amplification. The assay was immunoSEQ multiplex PCR, and TCRdb's table has in-frame clones only and misses some. Clone size and the V and J calls come from that table; the DNA yielded D and trimming. This table has around 100,000 clones, just under 95% appearing once. Sequenced: peripheral blood. This TCR was recovered from a woman aged 45-65 years with COVID-19, enrolled during active disease. The V call is TRBV2, the J call TRBJ2-2, with 7 bases matching TRBD1. CDR3 nucleotides: TGTGCCAGCAGACAGGGGCGCTCCACCACCGGGGAGCTGTTTTTT. Translation: CASRQGRSTTGELFF.